This is a list of T cell receptor beta chains from one sample in a study of OX40 agonist ivuxolimab in advanced cancers. Data came from immunoSEQ multiplex PCR; TCRdb stores just in-frame clones and leaves some out. The sample yields 45,000 to 55,000 clones, approximately 94% seen once. This material consisted of CD4+ or CD8+ T cells sorted from blood, taken in a trial of the OX40 agonist ivuxolimab. The receptors were sampled from an adult with an advanced solid tumor such as melanoma, head and neck, liver or kidney cancer. The CDR3 runs from the conserved cysteine through the conserved F or W. Each record gives: clone size, J gene, V gene, CDR3 protein. Only some rows state a clone size, as once, few, many or a class for expanded clones.

>.|TRBJ1-2|TRBV5-5
CASSLGTGGGYTF
>.|TRBJ1-1|TRBV15
CATSLGRTEAFF
>.|TRBJ1-4|TRBV4-1
CASSQAPGLAGNNEKLFF
>.|TRBJ2-7|TRBV7-8
CASSLVGQGGEQYF
>.|TRBJ2-2|TRBV19
CASSPTSKPGPSNTGELFF
>.|TRBJ1-1|TRBV5-8
CASSLVFGGPEAFF
>.|TRBJ2-7|TRBV9
CASSGTGTSGYEQYF
>.|TRBJ2-7|TRBV4-1
CASSQEGQGLSEQYF
>.|TRBJ2-7|TRBV30
CAWSVGGIYEQYF
>.|TRBJ2-7|TRBV4-1
CASSQGGRYEQYF
>.|TRBJ2-1|TRBV4-2
CASSQERGGAGSYNEQFF
>.|TRBJ2-7|TRBV11-3
CASSLDNDGKYF
>.|TRBJ2-2|TRBV6-5
CASSPGAGTGELFF
>.|TRBJ2-6|TRBV19
CASSIWGGANVLTF
>.|TRBJ2-1|TRBV5-1
CASSVGLGTPFF
>.|TRBJ2-7|TRBV6-1
CASSEGPRPVYEQYF
>.|TRBJ2-3|TRBV11-2
CASSAGGVSDTQYF
>.|TRBJ2-7|TRBV7-2
CASGGEDGTPYEQYF
>once|TRBJ1-1|TRBV9
CASSVEAGPRVNTEAFF
>.|TRBJ2-7|TRBV7-9
CASSPPDRGSYEQYF
>once|TRBJ2-1|TRBV11-1
CASSFGQGYEQFF
>.|TRBJ1-1|TRBV5-1
CASSLVPGGLAEAFF
>.|TRBJ2-1|TRBV5-1
CASSLSSGRYNEQFF
>.|TRBJ1-1|TRBV10-2
CASSEMVGTEAFF
>.|TRBJ2-2|TRBV28
CASSPTGEGGELFF
>.|TRBJ2-1|TRBV25-1
CASKTAEGDEQFF
>few|TRBJ2-5|TRBV2
CASRWTAAQETQYF
>.|TRBJ1-4|TRBV5-1
CASSLSPAATNEKLFF
>.|TRBJ2-7|TRBV14
CASSQDAGSSYEQYF
>.|TRBJ1-1|TRBV27
CASSNFGTEAFF
>.|TRBJ1-2|TRBV5-5
CASSRGQGGDYGYTF
>.|TRBJ2-2|TRBV5-1
CASTRLAENTGELFF
>.|TRBJ2-4|TRBV28
CASSPSTQEGDIQYF
>.|TRBJ2-7|TRBV28
CASGTETYEQYF
>.|TRBJ2-1|TRBV5-6
CASSLLAGSEQFF
>.|TRBJ1-6|TRBV27
CASSLASRSPLHF
>.|TRBJ2-1|TRBV7-9
CASSSGQGAYNEQFF
>once|TRBJ1-4|TRBV28
CASSWTLEFNEKLFF
>.|TRBJ2-3|TRBV28
CASMGGGRTDTQYF
>.|TRBJ2-6|TRBV9
CASSVTGAITSGANVLTF
>once|TRBJ2-1|TRBV7-9
CASSLASGRTYNEQFF
>.|TRBJ2-7|TRBV5-6
CASSPSRLAPYEQYF
>.|TRBJ2-1|TRBV28
CASSFMGPRAEQFF
>.|TRBJ1-5|TRBV19
CASSIGQNSNQPQHF
>.|TRBJ2-7|TRBV14
CASSQTNSYEQYF
>.|TRBJ2-5|TRBV6-1
CASSEGEIGPPGETQYF
>.|TRBJ2-1|TRBV19
CASSTREGNEQFF
>.|TRBJ2-1|TRBV4-1
CASSQGEGAGNNEQFF
>.|TRBJ1-6|TRBV15
CATSTGRGRSNSPLHF
>.|TRBJ2-7|TRBV4-1
CASSQDSGTGAYEQYF
>.|TRBJ1-1|TRBV28
CASSQPGLLAEAFF
>.|TRBJ2-1|TRBV4-1
CASSQSTSGRYNEQFF
>.|TRBJ1-4|TRBV7-2
CASSLRAQTPGATNEKLFF
>.|TRBJ1-5|TRBV28
CASTFGTGRWQPQHF